This is a list of T cell receptor beta chains from one sample in a study of T cell repertoires in cytomegalovirus infection. TCRdb used MiXCR to reprocess the reads, holding one entry per CDR3 protein. Of 350,000 to 500,000 distinct CDR3 sequences detected, about a third appear once; the ten largest clones hold roughly 13%. The specimen was PBMCs. These receptors all come from a human donor in good health (CMV status not recorded). Some clones in this sample may be carry-over from other donors' samples. The CDR3 runs from the conserved cysteine through the conserved F or W. Fields, in order: clone size, J gene, D gene, V gene, CDR3 DNA, CDR3 protein. The D gene is left open where the match is weak. Clone size is shown for a subset of rows, as once, few, many or a class of expanded clone.

clone size: few
J gene: TRBJ1-5
D gene: -
V gene: TRBV12-3/TRBV12-4
CDR3 DNA: TGTGCCAGCAGTCCCGTAGGCCAGCCCCAGCATTTT
CDR3 protein: CASSPVGQPQHF

clone size: few
J gene: TRBJ1-4
D gene: -
V gene: TRBV7-6
CDR3 DNA: TGTGCCAGCAGCTTAGGTGGGACACAAAATGAAAAACTGTTTTTT
CDR3 protein: CASSLGGTQNEKLFF

clone size: -
J gene: TRBJ2-4
D gene: -
V gene: TRBV7-2
CDR3 DNA: TGTGCCAGCAGCCCGGGTCTACTCAATAATTATCAGTACTTC
CDR3 protein: CASSPGLLNNYQYF

clone size: -
J gene: TRBJ2-7
D gene: -
V gene: TRBV6-6
CDR3 DNA: TGTGCCAGCAATAACCAAGGGTTAACCTACGAGCAGTACTTC
CDR3 protein: CASNNQGLTYEQYF

clone size: -
J gene: TRBJ2-3
D gene: -
V gene: TRBV12-3/TRBV12-4
CDR3 DNA: TGTGCCAGCAGTCGCCCTGGGACAGATACGCAGTATTTT
CDR3 protein: CASSRPGTDTQYF

clone size: -
J gene: TRBJ1-2
D gene: TRBD1
V gene: TRBV4-3
CDR3 DNA: TGCGCCAGCAGCCGCGGGACAGGGGATGGCTACACCTTC
CDR3 protein: CASSRGTGDGYTF

clone size: -
J gene: TRBJ1-1
D gene: TRBD1
V gene: TRBV6-8
CDR3 DNA: TGTGACAGCAGAGCTCCCGGGACAGGGAACACTGAAGCTTTCTTT
CDR3 protein: CDSRAPGTGNTEAFF

clone size: -
J gene: TRBJ1-2
D gene: -
V gene: TRBV6-2/TRBV6-3
CDR3 DNA: TGTGCCAGCAGAACCGGACAGAACCTCAGGTGCTACACCTTC
CDR3 protein: CASRTGQNLRCYTF

clone size: -
J gene: TRBJ1-1
D gene: TRBD1
V gene: TRBV14
CDR3 DNA: TGTGCCAGCAGCCCCAGGGCCGACAGGGTGCACACTGAAGCTTTCTTT
CDR3 protein: CASSPRADRVHTEAFF

clone size: few
J gene: TRBJ2-2
D gene: -
V gene: TRBV7-3
CDR3 DNA: TGTGCCAGCAGCCCCAGCAGGGAGAGCACCGGGGAGCTGTTTTTT
CDR3 protein: CASSPSRESTGELFF

clone size: -
J gene: TRBJ1-2
D gene: -
V gene: TRBV19
CDR3 DNA: TGTGCCAGTAGTATCCGGACATTCTCCACTGGCTACACCTTC
CDR3 protein: CASSIRTFSTGYTF

clone size: few
J gene: TRBJ1-3
D gene: TRBD1
V gene: TRBV7-9
CDR3 DNA: TGTGCCAGCAGTCGGACAGGGGTCTCTGGAAACACCATATATTTT
CDR3 protein: CASSRTGVSGNTIYF

clone size: many
J gene: TRBJ2-5
D gene: -
V gene: TRBV12-3/TRBV12-4
CDR3 DNA: TGTGCCAGCAGTTTCGCTAGGGAAGAGACCCAGTACTTC
CDR3 protein: CASSFAREETQYF

clone size: -
J gene: TRBJ1-2
D gene: TRBD1
V gene: TRBV9
CDR3 DNA: TGTGCCAGCGGAGGTGGGGACAGGGCCTCCCTCGGGGGCTACACCTTC
CDR3 protein: CASGGGDRASLGGYTF

clone size: few
J gene: TRBJ2-7
D gene: TRBD1
V gene: TRBV27
CDR3 DNA: TGTGCCAGCAGCCTCCGGGACAGTAACCACGAGCAGTACTTC
CDR3 protein: CASSLRDSNHEQYF

clone size: -
J gene: TRBJ2-3
D gene: TRBD2
V gene: TRBV6-1
CDR3 DNA: TGTGCCAGCACTAAAAGGGCGGGGGGCACAGATACGCAGTATTTT
CDR3 protein: CASTKRAGGTDTQYF

clone size: -
J gene: TRBJ2-6
D gene: -
V gene: TRBV5-1
CDR3 DNA: TGCGCCAGCAGCTTGATCAGCCCTTCTGGGGCCAACGTCCTGACTTTC
CDR3 protein: CASSLISPSGANVLTF

clone size: -
J gene: TRBJ1-5
D gene: TRBD1
V gene: TRBV6-2/TRBV6-3
CDR3 DNA: TGTGCCAGCAGTTACTCGATCTCCGGGACAGGGAACAATCAGCCCCAGCATTTT
CDR3 protein: CASSYSISGTGNNQPQHF

clone size: many
J gene: TRBJ2-7
D gene: TRBD1
V gene: TRBV7-2
CDR3 DNA: TGTGCCAGCAGCTTAGCGCCCTTAGGGGCAGGGGGCCGGTTCGAGCAGTACTTC
CDR3 protein: CASSLAPLGAGGRFEQYF

clone size: -
J gene: TRBJ2-3
D gene: TRBD2
V gene: TRBV4-1
CDR3 DNA: TGCGCCAGCAGCCCGTCAGGCGGGGGGGCCGGGGATACGCAGTATTTT
CDR3 protein: CASSPSGGGAGDTQYF

clone size: few
J gene: TRBJ1-1
D gene: -
V gene: TRBV4-2
CDR3 DNA: TGTGCCAGCAGCCAGAAGGTGAACACTGAAGCTTTCTTT
CDR3 protein: CASSQKVNTEAFF

clone size: -
J gene: TRBJ1-1
D gene: -
V gene: TRBV15
CDR3 DNA: TGTGCCACCAGCAGGGACTGGGTAGACACTGAAGCTTTCTTT
CDR3 protein: CATSRDWVDTEAFF

clone size: many
J gene: TRBJ1-5
D gene: -
V gene: TRBV12-3/TRBV12-4
CDR3 DNA: TGTGCCAGCAGTTTATTGATGGGGGAGGGCAATCAGCCCCAGCATTTT
CDR3 protein: CASSLLMGEGNQPQHF